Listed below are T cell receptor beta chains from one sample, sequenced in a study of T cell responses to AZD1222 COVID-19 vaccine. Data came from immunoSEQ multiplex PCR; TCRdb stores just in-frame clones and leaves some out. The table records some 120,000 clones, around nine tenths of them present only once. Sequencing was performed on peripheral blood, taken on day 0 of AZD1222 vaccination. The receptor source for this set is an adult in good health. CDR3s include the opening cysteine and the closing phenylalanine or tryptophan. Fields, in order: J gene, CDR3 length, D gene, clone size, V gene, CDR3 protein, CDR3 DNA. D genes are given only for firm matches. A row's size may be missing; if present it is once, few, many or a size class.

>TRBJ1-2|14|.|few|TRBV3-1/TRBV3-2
CASSQQTGNYGYTF
TGTGCCAGCAGCCAACAGACAGGAAACTATGGCTACACCTTC
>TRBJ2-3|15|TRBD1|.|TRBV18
CASSPTGAGTDTQYF
TGTGCCAGCTCACCGACAGGGGCTGGCACAGATACGCAGTATTTT
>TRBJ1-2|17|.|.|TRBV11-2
CASSPRGGQGLAYGYTF
TGTGCCAGCAGCCCAAGGGGGGGCCAGGGGTTGGCCTATGGCTACACCTTC
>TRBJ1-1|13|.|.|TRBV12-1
CAVQSGGNTEAFF
TGTGCGGTTCAGTCGGGAGGGAACACTGAAGCTTTCTTT
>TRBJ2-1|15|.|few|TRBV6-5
CASLESGQKNNEQFF
TGTGCCAGCTTGGAAAGTGGGCAGAAAAACAATGAGCAGTTCTTC
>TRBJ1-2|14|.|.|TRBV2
CASSEDPATYGYTF
TGTGCCAGCAGTGAAGACCCAGCGACCTATGGCTACACCTTC
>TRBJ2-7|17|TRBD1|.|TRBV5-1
CASSLGNTGQSPREQYF
TGCGCCAGCAGCTTGGGGAACACGGGACAGTCCCCTCGAGAGCAGTACTTC
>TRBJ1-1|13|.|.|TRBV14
CASSQGWNTEAFF
TGTGCCAGCAGCCAAGGATGGAACACTGAAGCTTTCTTT
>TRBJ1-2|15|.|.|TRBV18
CASSPSIEGDYGYTF
TGTGCCAGCTCACCAAGCATAGAGGGGGACTATGGCTACACCTTC
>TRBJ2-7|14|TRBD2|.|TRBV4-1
CASSQRGGGAEQYF
TGCGCCAGCAGCCAACGTGGGGGAGGGGCCGAGCAGTACTTC
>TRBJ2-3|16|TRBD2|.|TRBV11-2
CASSKRLAGLIDTQYF
TGTGCCAGCAGTAAAAGACTAGCGGGACTCATAGATACGCAGTATTTT
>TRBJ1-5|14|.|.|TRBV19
CASSETGWGQPQHF
TGTGCCAGTAGTGAAACAGGGTGGGGTCAGCCCCAGCATTTT
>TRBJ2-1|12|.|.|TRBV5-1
CASSLDINEQFF
TGCGCCAGCAGCTTGGACATAAACGAGCAGTTCTTC
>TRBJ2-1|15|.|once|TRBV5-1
CASSPVLRANNEQFF
TGCGCCAGCAGCCCCGTACTCCGAGCCAACAATGAGCAGTTCTTC
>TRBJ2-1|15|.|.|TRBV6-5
CASRPGRGSYNEQFF
TGTGCCAGCAGACCGGGTAGGGGGAGTTACAATGAGCAGTTCTTC
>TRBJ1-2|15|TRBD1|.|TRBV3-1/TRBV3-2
CASSQVPQGAYGYTF
TGTGCCAGCAGCCAAGTACCACAGGGGGCCTATGGCTACACCTTC
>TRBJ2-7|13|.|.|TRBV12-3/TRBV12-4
CASSLSVSYEQYF
TGTGCCAGCAGTTTATCCGTCTCCTACGAGCAGTACTTC
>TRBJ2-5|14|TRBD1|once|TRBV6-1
CASSERDSQETQYF
TGTGCCAGCAGTGAAAGGGACAGCCAAGAGACCCAGTACTTC
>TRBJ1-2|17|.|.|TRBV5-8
CASSLNRDTSAVYGYTF
TGTGCCAGCAGCTTGAATCGAGACACAAGTGCAGTCTATGGCTACACCTTC
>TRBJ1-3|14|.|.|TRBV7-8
CASSLTVSGNTIYF
TGTGCCAGCAGCTTAACGGTCTCTGGAAACACCATATATTTT
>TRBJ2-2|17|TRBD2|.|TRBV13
CASSPSPSGRATGELFF
TGTGCCAGCAGCCCTAGCCCTAGCGGGAGGGCCACCGGGGAGCTGTTTTTT
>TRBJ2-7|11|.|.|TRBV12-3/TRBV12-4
CASASFHEQYF
TGTGCCAGCGCGTCGTTCCACGAGCAGTACTTC
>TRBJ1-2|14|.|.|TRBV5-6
CASSLAPPTRGYTF
TGTGCCAGCAGCTTGGCCCCGCCGACGAGGGGCTACACCTTC
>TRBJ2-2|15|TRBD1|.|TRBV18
CASSTTTGGTGELFF
TGTGCCAGCTCCACTACGACAGGGGGGACCGGGGAGCTGTTTTTT
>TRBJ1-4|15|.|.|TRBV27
CASSRDFATNEKLFF
TGTGCCAGCAGTCGAGACTTTGCAACTAATGAAAAACTGTTTTTT
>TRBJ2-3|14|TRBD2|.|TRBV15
CATRVAGGRHTQYF
TGTGCCACCAGGGTTGCGGGAGGACGACATACGCAGTATTTT
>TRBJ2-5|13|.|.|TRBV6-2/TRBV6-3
CASSTDMQETQYF
TGTGCCAGCAGTACCGATATGCAAGAGACCCAGTACTTC
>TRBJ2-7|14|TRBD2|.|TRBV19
CASSIGAGAPEQYF
TGTGCCAGTAGTATCGGGGCGGGAGCCCCCGAGCAGTACTTC
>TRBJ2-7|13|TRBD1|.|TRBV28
CASSLQGADEQYF
TGTGCCAGCAGTTTACAGGGGGCGGACGAGCAGTACTTC
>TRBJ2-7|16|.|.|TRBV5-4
CASSNAPAGPSDEQYF
TGTGCCAGCAGCAACGCGCCCGCGGGGCCCTCGGACGAGCAGTACTTC
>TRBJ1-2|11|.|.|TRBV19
CASRGDYGYTF
TGTGCCAGCCGGGGAGACTATGGCTACACCTTC
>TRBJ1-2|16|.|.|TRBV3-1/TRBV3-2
CASSQDWAAINYGYTF
TGTGCCAGCAGCCAAGATTGGGCAGCAATAAACTATGGCTACACCTTC
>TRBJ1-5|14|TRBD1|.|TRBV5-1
CASSPGTAFEPQHF
TGCGCCAGCAGCCCAGGGACAGCTTTCGAGCCCCAGCATTTT
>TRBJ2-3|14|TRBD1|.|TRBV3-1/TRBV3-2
CASSQGQGVYTQYF
TGTGCCAGCAGCCAAGGACAGGGAGTATATACGCAGTATTTT
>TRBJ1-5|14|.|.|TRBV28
CASSPPADNQPQHF
TGTGCCAGCAGCCCTCCGGCGGACAATCAGCCCCAGCATTTT
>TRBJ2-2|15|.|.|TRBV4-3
CASSQVTRDTGELFF
TGCGCCAGCAGCCAAGTGACTAGAGATACCGGGGAGCTGTTTTTT
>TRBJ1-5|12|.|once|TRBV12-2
CASRLENQPQHF
TGTGCAAGTCGCTTAGAAAATCAGCCCCAGCATTTT
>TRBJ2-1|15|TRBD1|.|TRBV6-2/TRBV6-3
CASSSHGQGRDEQFF
TGTGCCAGCAGTTCGCATGGACAGGGGAGGGATGAGCAGTTCTTC
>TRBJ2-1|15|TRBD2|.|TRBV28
CASTPAGGGSDEQFF
TGTGCCAGCACCCCAGCGGGAGGCGGTAGCGATGAGCAGTTCTTC
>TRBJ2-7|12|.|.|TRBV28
CASSSGSYEQYF
TGTGCCAGCAGTAGCGGCTCCTACGAGCAGTACTTC
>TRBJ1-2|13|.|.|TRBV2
CASSEQGLGGYTF
TGTGCCAGCAGTGAACAGGGTCTGGGTGGCTACACCTTC
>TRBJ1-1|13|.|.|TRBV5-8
CASSLDINTEAFF
TGTGCCAGCAGCTTAGACATTAACACTGAAGCTTTCTTT
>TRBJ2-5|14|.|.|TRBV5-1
CASSGGEYQETQYF
TGCGCCAGCAGCGGAGGGGAGTACCAAGAGACCCAGTACTTC
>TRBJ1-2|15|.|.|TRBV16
CASSQLYRANYGYTF
TGTGCCAGCAGCCAATTGTACAGGGCTAACTATGGCTACACCTTC
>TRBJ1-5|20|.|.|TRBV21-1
CASSKEWGGTRGFLIFLQHF
TGTGCCAGCAGCAAAGAGTGGGGTGGGACAAGGGGATTTCTGATTTTCCTCCAGCATTTT
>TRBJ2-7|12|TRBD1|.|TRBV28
CASSRTGLEQYF
TGTGCCAGCAGCCGGACAGGGCTCGAGCAGTACTTC
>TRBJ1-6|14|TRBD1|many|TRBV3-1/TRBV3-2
CASSQWDRGSPLHF
TGTGCCAGCAGCCAATGGGACAGGGGATCACCCCTCCACTTT
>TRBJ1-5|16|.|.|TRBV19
CASSIEHAHPYQPQHF
TGTGCCAGTAGTATAGAACACGCTCATCCTTATCAGCCCCAGCATTTT
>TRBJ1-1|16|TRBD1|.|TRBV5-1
CASSRMGQGALTEAFF
TGCGCCAGCAGCCGGATGGGACAGGGGGCGCTAACTGAAGCTTTCTTT
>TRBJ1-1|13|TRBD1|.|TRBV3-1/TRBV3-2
CASSLTGGGEAFF
TGTGCCAGCAGCCTTACAGGGGGGGGTGAAGCTTTCTTT
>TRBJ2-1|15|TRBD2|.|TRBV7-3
CASSSQRDSVNEQFF
TGTGCCAGCAGCTCCCAGCGGGATAGTGTCAATGAGCAGTTCTTC
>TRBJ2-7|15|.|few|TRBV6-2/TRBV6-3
CASSYFLGPTYEQYF
TGTGCCAGCAGTTACTTTTTGGGACCGACCTACGAGCAGTACTTC
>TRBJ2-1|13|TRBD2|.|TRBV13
CASSSGTSGTRFF
TGTGCCAGCAGCTCCGGGACTAGCGGGACGCGGTTCTTC
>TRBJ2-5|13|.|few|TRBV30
CAWSVLSQETQYF
TGTGCCTGGAGTGTACTCTCCCAAGAGACCCAGTACTTC